This section outlines one T cell receptor beta chain sequence together with its context. This sample is part of a study of T-cell reconstitution after alpha-beta-depleted transplantation in children. From germline, CDR1 is DFQATT and CDR2 SNEGSKA (reference sequence). The CDR3 is 17 residues long. V dropped 3 bases and J dropped 3; count of bases not matched to a gene: 14. The TCRbeta library incorporated unique molecular identifiers. A single record per CDR3 protein comes from TCRdb applying MiXCR to the PCR reads. Of just under 550,000 distinct CDR3 sequences in the sample, about a sixth were seen once.

The rearrangement links TRBV20-1 to TRBJ2-3, with TRBD2 matching 8 bases. The TCR comes from a human donor who donated a stem cell graft to a child with acute lymphoblastic leukemia. Specimen: PBMCs from the stem cell graft donor, collected from the stem cell graft. CDR3 amino acids: CSASSVLPSGPTDTQYF. For the CDR3, the DNA is TGCAGTGCTAGTTCAGTGTTGCCTAGCGGGCCTACAGATACGCAGTATTTT.